The 6 T cell receptor beta chains below were found in one sample sequenced in a study of blood T cell repertoires in COVID-19. Here immunoSEQ multiplex PCR was the method, and the copy in TCRdb shows in-frame clones only, minus some. The sample carries about 480,000 clones, 85% to 90% recorded once. The sequencing sample was made of PBMCs or T cells enriched from blood (not recorded which). The receptors originated from a woman aged 35 to 49 who had recovered from COVID-19.

This chain connects TRBV18 to TRBJ2-1; 10 bases fit TRBD2. This CDR3 comprises 19 residues. Per germline, CDR1 KGHSH and CDR2 LQKENI. Losses at the gene ends were 3 bases for V and 5 bases for J; bases not matched to a gene: 16. CDR3 residues: CASSPGLQGAGGIHNEQFF. The CDR3 nucleotides are TGTGCCAGCTCACCGGGGCTCCAGGGAGCGGGAGGGATCCACAATGAGCAGTTCTTC.

The chain couples TRBV4-3 to TRBJ1-5, with D unresolved. This CDR3 comprises 16 residues. V lost 0 bases, J lost 0 bases, and 9 bases lay in between. The germline gives CDR1 LGHNA, CDR2 YSLEER. The CDR3 DNA sequence: TGCGCCAGCAGCCAAGAGGTCGGGTTTAGCAATCAGCCCCAGCATTTT. Translating gives CASSQEVGFSNQPQHF.

The J gene is TRBJ1-1, the V gene TRBV6-5; D is uncertain. V lost 7 bases and J lost 0, with 9 bases in between. Germline CDR1 MNHEY, CDR2 SVGAGI. The CDR3 is made up of 13 amino acids. The CDR3 reads CASMSLLNTEAFF. DNA for the CDR3: TGTGCCAGCATGAGTTTGCTGAACACTGAAGCTTTCTTT.

The chain is built from TRBV7-2 and TRBJ2-1, with TRBD1 identical over 10 bases. Germline CDR1 reads SGHTA; CDR2 reads FQGNSA. CDR3 length: 17 residues. The V segment lost 1 base and the J segment 5 bases; nucleotides outside the gene matches: 8. In nucleotides, the CDR3 is TGTGCCAGCAGCTTAGTTTCCGGGACAGGGGAGCACAATGAGCAGTTCTTC. Translating it yields CASSLVSGTGEHNEQFF.

This clone was detected a few times. The chain recombines TRBV5-8 with TRBJ2-7; 7 bases map to TRBD1. CDR3 length: 16 residues. The germline CDR1 and CDR2 sequences are SGHTS and YDEGEE. J was trimmed by 3 bases and V by 4 bases; bases with no gene match: 13. CDR3 residues: CASSVKPDRNNYEQYF. DNA of the CDR3: TGTGCCAGCAGCGTAAAACCGGACAGGAACAACTACGAGCAGTACTTC.

The gene calls are TRBV6-5 and TRBJ1-4; D remains unclear. The germline V gene has CDR1 MNHEY and CDR2 SVGAGI. V was trimmed by 7 bases and J by 7 bases, leaving 16 bases between them. The CDR3 is 14 residues long. CDR3 sequence (DNA): TGTGCCAGCACACCAACCCAGTCAGGTGAAAAACTGTTTTTT. The encoded protein is CASTPTQSGEKLFF.